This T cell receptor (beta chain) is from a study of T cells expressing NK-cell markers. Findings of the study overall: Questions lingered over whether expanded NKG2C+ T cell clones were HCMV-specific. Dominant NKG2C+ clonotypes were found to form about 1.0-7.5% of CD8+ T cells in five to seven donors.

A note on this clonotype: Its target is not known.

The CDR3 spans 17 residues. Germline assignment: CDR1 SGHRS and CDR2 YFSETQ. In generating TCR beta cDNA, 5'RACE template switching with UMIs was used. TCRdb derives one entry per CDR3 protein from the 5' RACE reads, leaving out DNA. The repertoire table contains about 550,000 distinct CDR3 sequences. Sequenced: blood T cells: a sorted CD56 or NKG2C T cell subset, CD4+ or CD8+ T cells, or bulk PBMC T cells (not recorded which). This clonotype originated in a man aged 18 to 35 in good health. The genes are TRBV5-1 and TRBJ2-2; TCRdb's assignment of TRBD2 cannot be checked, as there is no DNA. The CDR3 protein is CASSVAEASGNTGELFF.